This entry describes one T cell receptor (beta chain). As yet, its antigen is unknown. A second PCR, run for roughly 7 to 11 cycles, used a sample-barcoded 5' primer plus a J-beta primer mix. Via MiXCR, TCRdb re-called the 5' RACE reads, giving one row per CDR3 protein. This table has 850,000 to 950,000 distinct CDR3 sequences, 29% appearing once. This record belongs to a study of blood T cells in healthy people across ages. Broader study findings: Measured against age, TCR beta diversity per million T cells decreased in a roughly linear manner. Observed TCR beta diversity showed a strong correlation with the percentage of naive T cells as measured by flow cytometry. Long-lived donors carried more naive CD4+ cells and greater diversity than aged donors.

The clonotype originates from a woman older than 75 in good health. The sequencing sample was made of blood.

Here the CDR3 DNA reads TGCGCCAGCAGCCGACACATAGGGCCGGAGACCCAGTACTTC. Translation: CASSRHIGPETQYF. V gene TRBV4-1 combines with J gene TRBJ2-5; D call uncertain. CDR1 is MGHRA and CDR2 is YSYEKL in the germline V gene. CDR3 length: 14 residues. V lost 4 bases to trimming and J lost 5 bases, with 14 bases between them.